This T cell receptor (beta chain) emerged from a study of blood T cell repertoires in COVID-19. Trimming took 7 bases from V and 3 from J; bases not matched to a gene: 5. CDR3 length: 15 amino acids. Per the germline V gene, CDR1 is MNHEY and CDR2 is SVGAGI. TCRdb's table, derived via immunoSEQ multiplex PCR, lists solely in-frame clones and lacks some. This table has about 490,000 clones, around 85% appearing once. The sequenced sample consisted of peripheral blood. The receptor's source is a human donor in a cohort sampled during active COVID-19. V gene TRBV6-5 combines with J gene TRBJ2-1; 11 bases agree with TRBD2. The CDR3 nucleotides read TGTGCCAGCAAGGGGACTAGCGGCAACTACAATGAGCAGTTCTTC. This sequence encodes CASKGTSGNYNEQFF.